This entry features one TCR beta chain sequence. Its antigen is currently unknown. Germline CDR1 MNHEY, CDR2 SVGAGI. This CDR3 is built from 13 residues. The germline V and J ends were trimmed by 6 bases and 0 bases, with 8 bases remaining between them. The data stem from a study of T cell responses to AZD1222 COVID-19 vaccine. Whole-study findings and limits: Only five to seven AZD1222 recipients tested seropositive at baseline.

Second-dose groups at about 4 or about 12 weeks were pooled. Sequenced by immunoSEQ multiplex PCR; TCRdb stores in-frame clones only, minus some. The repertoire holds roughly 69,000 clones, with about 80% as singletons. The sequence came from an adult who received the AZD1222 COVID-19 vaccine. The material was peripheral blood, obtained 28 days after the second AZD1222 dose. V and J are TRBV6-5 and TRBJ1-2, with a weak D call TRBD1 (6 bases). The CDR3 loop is CASRQGANYGYTF. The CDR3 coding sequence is TGTGCCAGCAGACAGGGAGCTAACTATGGCTACACCTTC.